The 18 T cell receptor beta chains listed next were all sequenced from one sample in a study of T cells in Graves' hyperthyroidism and ophthalmopathy. Template material for amplifying TCR beta CDR3 regions consisted of RNA transcripts. HTBI primers were the set used in a first-round RT-PCR of the TCR CDR3. TCRdb analysed the multiplex PCR reads with MiXCR anew, one entry per CDR3 protein. This table holds some 300,000 distinct CDR3 sequences, roughly an eighth found once. Sequencing was carried out using blood. The receptors were sampled from a woman aged 40 to 50 with Graves' hyperthyroidism.

A few counts support this clonotype. V is TRBV7-2 and J is TRBJ1-2; TRBD1 might be the D (6 bases). Germline V gene lookup returns CDR1 SGHTA and CDR2 FQGNSA. The V end was cut by 5 bases, the J end by 14 bases, with 15 bases between. The CDR3 covers 11 residues. The CDR3 loop reads CASSVDSSSTF. The CDR3 DNA sequence: TGTGCCAGCAGCGTGGACAGTTCCTCGACCTTC.

The chain joins TRBV18 to TRBJ2-7; D unresolved. Germline V gene data show CDR1 as KGHSH and CDR2 as LQKENI. CDR3 length: 13 residues. Trimming took off 3 bases at V and 2 bases at J, with 8 bases between the two ends. The CDR3 sequence is CASSPTPTYEQYF. The CDR3 coding sequence is TGTGCCAGCTCACCGACCCCCACCTACGAGCAGTACTTC.

At least ten counts were recorded for this clonotype. The chain joins TRBV20-1 to TRBJ1-5; D gene unclear. The CDR3 runs 15 residues. Between the trimmed V and J ends, which lost 0 bases and 0 bases, there was a span of 9 bases. The germline gives CDR1 DFQATT, CDR2 SNEGSKA (reference sequence). In DNA, the CDR3 is TGCAGTGCTAGAGAAGAGTTTATTAGCAATCAGCCCCAGCATTTT. This sequence encodes CSAREEFISNQPQHF.

This clonotype showed up many times. The rearrangement uses TRBV11-2 and TRBJ2-1; no definite D call. V shed 3 bases and J shed 7 bases, with 10 bases lying between them. The CDR3 sequence is 13 residues long. CDR1 SGHAT and CDR2 FQNNGV come from the germline V gene. CDR3 sequence reads: CASSFTPENEQFF. The CDR3 region has the DNA TGTGCCAGCAGCTTTACCCCGGAAAATGAGCAGTTCTTC.

V usage is TRBV29-1 and J usage is TRBJ2-6; D gene unclear. V dropped 6 bases and J dropped 0 bases, with 6 bases sitting between them. Germline loops: CDR1 SQVTM, CDR2 ANQGSEA. The CDR3 extends over 13 amino acids. CDR3 coding DNA: TGCAGCGTGTACGTCTCTGGGGCCAACGTCCTGACTTTC. It translates to CSVYVSGANVLTF.

This clonotype was counted many times. This rearrangement joins TRBV3-1 to TRBJ2-1; TRBD2 matches 8 bases. The CDR3 extends over 15 amino acids. Per the germline V gene, CDR1 is LGHDT and CDR2 is YNNKEL (reference sequence). V lost 7 bases to trimming and J lost 4 bases; unmatched junction nucleotides: 9. This CDR3 is CASTRDGRGYNEQFF. The CDR3 DNA reads as TGTGCCAGCACTCGGGACGGGAGGGGATACAATGAGCAGTTCTTC.

There are many counts of this clonotype. The chain joins TRBV15 to TRBJ2-1; possibly TRBD1 or TRBD2 for D (5 bases each). V lost 5 bases, J lost 0 bases, and 17 bases lay in between. CDR1 is LNHNV, CDR2 YYDKDF, per germline (reference sequence). CDR3 length: 17 amino acids. The CDR3 sequence is CATSGVVGTGSYNEQFF. CDR3 DNA sequence: TGTGCCACCAGCGGTGTGGTTGGGACGGGCTCCTACAATGAGCAGTTCTTC. Variable domain in full (rest from reference TRBV15 and TRBJ2-1): DAMVIQNPRYQVTQFGKPVTLSCSQTLNHNVMYWYQQKSSQAPKLLFHYYDKDFNNEADTPDNFQSRRPNTSFCFLDIRSPGLGDTAMYLCATSGVVGTGSYNEQFFGPGTRLTVL.

The chain links TRBV20-1 to TRBJ1-1; 7 bases align to TRBD1. V shed 4 bases and J 1 base; nucleotides not matched to a gene: 3. The CDR3 runs to 13 residues. From germline, CDR1 is DFQATT and CDR2 SNEGSKA (reference sequence). CDR3 nucleotide sequence: TGCAGTGCTATGGGGACAGCGAACACTGAAGCTTTCTTT. This gives the protein CSAMGTANTEAFF.

The table lists this clonotype with many counts. The chain carries TRBV7-8 and TRBJ2-5; possibly TRBD1 for D (6 bases). This CDR3 is 17 amino acids long. Germline V gene data show CDR1 as SGHVS and CDR2 as FQNEAQ. V lost 1 base and J 0 bases, leaving 15 bases between the germline ends. For the CDR3, the DNA is TGTGCCAGCAGCTTAGGCCCGGGACACTCATACCAAGAGACCCAGTACTTC. This sequence encodes CASSLGPGHSYQETQYF.

CDR3 DNA: TGTGCCAGCAGCGGAAGTATAGCGGGAGTGAACAATGAGCAGTTCTTC. Translation: CASSGSIAGVNNEQFF. This sequence joins TRBV7-6 and TRBJ2-1; 9 positions match TRBD2. The CDR3 extends over 16 amino acids. Germline values: CDR1 SGHVS, CDR2 FNYEAQ. V trimming: 5 bases; J trimming: 5 bases; junction bases outside the gene matches: 10.

This clonotype appeared a few times. Since a much larger clone is just one base distant, this may be a read error. The chain couples TRBV30 to TRBJ2-2, with a tentative D call TRBD2 (6 bases). The CDR3 length is 13 residues. CDR1 is GTSNPN and CDR2 is SVGIG in the germline V gene (reference sequence). The CDR3 spells CAWSVVGTGGLFF. The CDR3 coding sequence is TGTGCCTGGAGTGTGGTCGGGACCGGGGGGCTGTTTTTT.

The sample holds a few counts of this clonotype. The chain carries TRBV27 and TRBJ2-5; 7 nucleotides align to TRBD1. Germline trimming cut 0 bases from V and 5 bases from J; bases unmatched to any gene: 12. Germline CDR1 reads MNHEY; CDR2 reads SMNVEV (reference sequence). The CDR3 is 17 residues long. The CDR3 protein is CASSLSTRTGEGETQYF. CDR3 coding DNA: TGTGCCAGCAGTTTATCGACGAGGACAGGCGAGGGGGAGACCCAGTACTTC.

This clonotype was recorded at least ten times. The chain is built from TRBV27 and TRBJ1-2, with D maybe TRBD1 (5 bases). Between the trimmed V and J ends, which lost 0 bases and 8 bases, there was a span of 10 bases. Germline values: CDR1 MNHEY, CDR2 SMNVEV (reference sequence). CDR3 length equals 13 residues. The CDR3, as DNA: TGTGCCAGCAGTTTATCGGGCAGGGCCGGCTACACCTTC. It encodes CASSLSGRAGYTF.

This rearrangement joins TRBV19 to TRBJ1-6; 7 bases map to TRBD1. The CDR3 loop spans 13 amino acids. Germline loops: CDR1 LNHDA, CDR2 SQIVND (reference sequence). J gave up 10 bases and V 7 bases, and 7 bases lay outside the gene matches. The CDR3 is CASKGQRASPLHF. CDR3 nucleotides: TGTGCCAGTAAGGGACAGCGTGCGTCACCCCTCCACTTT.

This clonotype was observed many times. The J gene is TRBJ1-1, the V gene TRBV28, with unresolved D. The V gene's germline CDR1 is MDHEN and CDR2 SYDVKM. V lost 3 bases, J lost 0 bases, and 11 bases lay in between. The CDR3 length is 15 residues. The CDR3 is CASSFRGKVNTEAFF. The CDR3 DNA sequence: TGTGCCAGCAGTTTCCGAGGGAAAGTGAACACTGAAGCTTTCTTT.

This clonotype was seen at least ten times. In DNA, the CDR3 is TGTGCCAGCTGCAAGGAGGGCCAGGCGGGTGAGCAGTTCTTC. Its protein is CASCKEGQAGEQFF. The chain employs TRBV11-2 and TRBJ2-1; tentatively, D is TRBD2 (6 bases). Germline CDR1 reads SGHAT; CDR2 reads FQNNGV. The CDR3 extends over 14 amino acids. V was pared by 8 bases and J by 9 bases, with 20 bases between. Full variable domain (outside the CDR3, taken from reference TRBV11-2 and TRBJ2-1): EAGVAQSPRYKIIEKRQSVAFWCNPISGHATLYWYQQILGQGPKLLIQFQNNGVVDDSQLPKDRFSAERLKGVDSTLKIQPAKLEDSAVYLCASCKEGQAGEQFFGPGTRLTVL.

This sequence joins TRBV14 and TRBJ2-7; no clear D. The CDR3 consists of 17 residues. Trimming took off 1 base at V and 3 bases at J, with 19 bases between the two ends. Germline lookup yields CDR1 SGHDN and CDR2 FVKESK. The CDR3 spells CASSQVPAEATDYEQYF. In DNA, the CDR3 is TGTGCCAGCAGCCAAGTACCCGCGGAAGCGACCGACTACGAGCAGTACTTC. The whole variable domain, filled in from reference TRBV14 and TRBJ2-7, reads EAGVTQFPSHSVIEKGQTVTLRCDPISGHDNLYWYRRVMGKEIKFLLHFVKESKQDESGMPNNRFLAERTGGTYSTLKVQPAELEDSGVYFCASSQVPAEATDYEQYFGPGTRLTVT.

The CDR3 DNA sequence: TGTGCCAGCAGATTCGGGTACCCCGTTAGCTCCTACAATGAGCAGTTCTTC. Amino acids: CASRFGYPVSSYNEQFF. V and J are TRBV7-9 and TRBJ2-1, with D uncertain. The germline gives CDR1 SEHNR, CDR2 FQNEAQ (reference sequence). The CDR3 sequence is 17 residues long. V lost 6 bases to trimming and J lost 0 bases, with 18 bases between them.